These T cell receptor beta chains were read from a single sample in a study of technical replicates of blood from a few donors. Using immunoSEQ multiplex PCR, the repertoire was profiled, and TCRdb retains in-frame clones only, with some absent. The sample includes approximately 100,000 clones, approximately 94% of them seen just once. Source material: T cells isolated from PBMCs. These receptors were obtained from a human donor in good health. The CDR3 runs from the conserved cysteine through the conserved F or W. The D gene is left open where the match is weak. Part of the rows lack a size; the others show once, few, many or a class for expanded clones.

J: TRBJ2-5
D: .
V: TRBV25-1
size: .
DNA: TGTGCCAGCAGTGCCAACCGGGAACAAGAGACCCAGTACTTC
CDR3: CASSANREQETQYF

J: TRBJ2-2
D: TRBD2
V: TRBV18
size: .
DNA: TGTGCCAGCTCACCAGGGACTAGCGGGAGTGCTGGCACCGGGGAGCTGTTTTTT
CDR3: CASSPGTSGSAGTGELFF

J: TRBJ2-3
D: .
V: TRBV2
size: .
DNA: TGTGCCAGCAGTGAAGGAGGGAGTCGCGATACGCAGTATTTT
CDR3: CASSEGGSRDTQYF

J: TRBJ2-5
D: .
V: TRBV29-1
size: .
DNA: TGCAGCGTTGAGGCCGAAGTGAGGGAGACCCAGTACTTC
CDR3: CSVEAEVRETQYF

J: TRBJ2-7
D: TRBD2
V: TRBV6-5
size: .
DNA: TGTGCCAGCAGTTACACTAGCGGGGGGGGGTACGAGCAGTACTTC
CDR3: CASSYTSGGGYEQYF

J: TRBJ2-7
D: TRBD1
V: TRBV4-1
size: .
DNA: TGCGCCAGCAGCCAGACCGGGACAGGGCCCTACGAGCAGTACTTC
CDR3: CASSQTGTGPYEQYF

J: TRBJ2-7
D: .
V: TRBV5-6
size: once
DNA: TGTGCCAGCAGCTTGGCCAGGATGGGAACAGGGCTGTACGAGCAGTACTTC
CDR3: CASSLARMGTGLYEQYF

J: TRBJ2-7
D: .
V: TRBV6-1
size: .
DNA: TGTGCCAGCATCCCTCCGGACAGAATCTACGAGCAGTACTTC
CDR3: CASIPPDRIYEQYF

J: TRBJ2-5
D: .
V: TRBV7-2
size: .
DNA: TGTGCCAGCAGCGTACAGGGCTCGGCGGAGACCCAGTACTTC
CDR3: CASSVQGSAETQYF

J: TRBJ2-4
D: .
V: TRBV27
size: .
DNA: TGTGCCAGCAGTACACAGAGGATGGGGGCCCCGGATGAGAACATTCAGTACTTC
CDR3: CASSTQRMGAPDENIQYF

J: TRBJ2-4
D: .
V: TRBV5-4
size: .
DNA: TGTGCCAGCAGCCTGTACGGGGCCAAAAACATTCAGTACTTC
CDR3: CASSLYGAKNIQYF

J: TRBJ2-5
D: .
V: TRBV7-9
size: .
DNA: TGTGCCAGCAGCCAGGTTTGGGGGGGCACTACACAAGAGACCCAGTACTTC
CDR3: CASSQVWGGTTQETQYF

J: TRBJ2-5
D: TRBD1
V: TRBV6-5
size: .
DNA: TGTGCCAGCAGTTACTGGGACAGCAAAGAGACCCAGTACTTC
CDR3: CASSYWDSKETQYF

J: TRBJ2-5
D: TRBD2
V: TRBV19
size: .
DNA: TGTGCCAGTAGCCCCCTCGGGGGGGACCAAGAGACCCAGTACTTC
CDR3: CASSPLGGDQETQYF

J: TRBJ2-3
D: .
V: TRBV29-1
size: .
DNA: TGCAGCGTTCGCGAGGGCTCCACAGATACGCAGTATTTT
CDR3: CSVREGSTDTQYF

J: TRBJ2-7
D: .
V: TRBV18
size: .
DNA: TGTGCCAGCTCACCAGGACACTACGAGCAGTACTTC
CDR3: CASSPGHYEQYF

J: TRBJ2-5
D: TRBD1
V: TRBV4-1
size: once
DNA: TGCGCCAGCAGCCAAGAACCTTACAGGGGTCTGGGGGAGACCCAGTACTTC
CDR3: CASSQEPYRGLGETQYF

J: TRBJ2-2
D: .
V: TRBV6-1
size: .
DNA: TGTGCCAGCAGTGCCGTTCTCTCGGGGGAGCTGTTTTTT
CDR3: CASSAVLSGELFF

J: TRBJ2-1
D: .
V: TRBV25-1
size: .
DNA: TGTGCCAGCAGTGGGCCCACAGGATACAATGAGCAGTTCTTC
CDR3: CASSGPTGYNEQFF

J: TRBJ1-2
D: .
V: TRBV29-1
size: .
DNA: TGCAGCGCCCACCCCAGGGGCGCTAACTATGGCTACACCTTC
CDR3: CSAHPRGANYGYTF